This passage covers 8 T cell receptor beta chains from one sample sequenced in a study of response to subunit inactivated influenza vaccine. TCRdb recomputed calls from the RT-PCR reads with MiXCR, one row per CDR3 protein. There are 650,000 to 800,000 distinct CDR3 sequences in the sample; 14% occur only once, and around 6.5% lies in the top ten. The specimen was PBMCs from blood, collected roughly 2 weeks before vaccination. These receptors all stem from a man over 45 who received an inactivated influenza vaccine.

This chain uses TRBV11-1 with TRBJ2-1; 8 bases agree with TRBD2. The CDR3 extends over 19 amino acids. Unmatched junction bases numbered 15, after V lost 0 bases and J lost 5 bases. Germline CDR1 reads SGHAT; CDR2 reads FQDESV (reference sequence). CDR3 coding DNA: TGTGCCAGCAGCTTAGCCCTAGCGGGCGGAACATCAGGCCACAATGAGCAGTTCTTC. Its translation is CASSLALAGGTSGHNEQFF.

The rearrangement joins TRBV10-3 to TRBJ2-2; D might be TRBD1 or TRBD2, each matching 5 bases. The CDR3 totals 14 residues. Trimming took 2 bases from V and 3 from J, leaving 7 bases between them. The germline V gene encodes CDR1 ENHRY and CDR2 SYGVKD. The CDR3: CAISEEGYTGELFF. The DNA for the CDR3 is TGTGCCATCAGTGAGGAGGGGTACACCGGGGAGCTGTTTTTT.

The rearrangement joins TRBV5-6 to TRBJ2-1; D may match TRBD1 or TRBD2 (5 bases each). Trimming removed 4 bases at V and 6 bases at J, with 11 bases between. Per germline, CDR1 SGHDT and CDR2 YYEEEE. The CDR3 contains 13 residues. Here the CDR3 reads CASSTGTGNEQFF. The DNA of the CDR3 is TGTGCCAGCAGCACCGGGACCGGCAATGAGCAGTTCTTC.

A remark on this clonotype: One end of the junction fails to match germline, which may point to a read error. This chain uses TRBV12-3 or TRBV12-4 with TRBJ2-2; perhaps D is TRBD1 or TRBD2 (6 bases each). The CDR3 spans 19 residues. The CDR3 reads CASCFHSGLHGGDTGELFF. The CDR3, as DNA: TGTGCCAGCTGTTTTCACTCGGGACTGCACGGGGGCGACACCGGGGAGCTGTTTTTT.

This clonotype was detected only a few times. The V and J genes are TRBV2 and TRBJ2-7; TRBD2 is a possible D gene (5 bases). V lost 6 bases and J lost 6, with 15 bases in between. The CDR3 is made up of 13 amino acids. Germline CDR1 SNHLY, CDR2 FYNNEI. The CDR3 protein is CASRLRGMSEQYF. The CDR3 DNA sequence: TGTGCCAGCAGGCTACGGGGAATGTCCGAGCAGTACTTC.

This clonotype has at least ten counts. The CDR3 protein is CASSGGTGGGTEAFF. For the CDR3, the DNA is TGTGCCAGCAGTGGGGGGACAGGGGGCGGAACTGAAGCTTTCTTT. The chain links TRBV27 to TRBJ1-1; TRBD1 matches at 12 bases. CDR1 is MNHEY and CDR2 is SMNVEV in the germline V gene (reference sequence). This CDR3 has 15 amino acids. J lost 5 bases, V lost 5 bases, and 6 bases had no gene match.

This clonotype was detected only a few times. V usage is TRBV5-4 and J usage is TRBJ2-3; D gene uncertain. There are 15 residues in the CDR3. Germline V CDR1 and CDR2: SGHNT, YYREEE (reference sequence). Between the trimmed V and J ends, which lost 0 bases and 3 bases, there was a span of 11 bases. CDR3 sequence: CASSLGVLPTDTQYF. Written as DNA, the CDR3 is TGTGCCAGCAGCTTGGGAGTCCTACCTACAGATACGCAGTATTTT. Looking up the rest from reference TRBV5-4 and TRBJ2-3 gives the full variable domain: ETGVTQSPTHLIKTRGQQVTLRCSSQSGHNTVSWYQQALGQGPQFIFQYYREEENGRGNFPPRFSGLQFPNYSSELNVNALELDDSALYLCASSLGVLPTDTQYFGPGTRLTVL.

CDR3 protein: CASSLSTSGAYEQYF. The CDR3 nucleotides are TGTGCCAGCAGCTTAAGCACTAGCGGGGCTTACGAGCAGTACTTC. The V gene is TRBV7-2, the J gene TRBJ2-7, with 10 positions matching TRBD2. Trimming removed 2 bases from V and 4 bases from J; junction bases left unmatched: 5. The CDR3 consists of 15 residues. The germline CDR1 and CDR2 sequences are SGHTA and FQGNSA. The whole variable domain, remainder taken from reference TRBV7-2 and TRBJ2-7, is GAGVSQSPSNKVTEKGKDVELRCDPISGHTALYWYRQSLGQGLEFLIYFQGNSAPDKSGLPSDRFSAERTGGSVSTLTIQRTQQEDSAVYLCASSLSTSGAYEQYFGPGTRLTVT.